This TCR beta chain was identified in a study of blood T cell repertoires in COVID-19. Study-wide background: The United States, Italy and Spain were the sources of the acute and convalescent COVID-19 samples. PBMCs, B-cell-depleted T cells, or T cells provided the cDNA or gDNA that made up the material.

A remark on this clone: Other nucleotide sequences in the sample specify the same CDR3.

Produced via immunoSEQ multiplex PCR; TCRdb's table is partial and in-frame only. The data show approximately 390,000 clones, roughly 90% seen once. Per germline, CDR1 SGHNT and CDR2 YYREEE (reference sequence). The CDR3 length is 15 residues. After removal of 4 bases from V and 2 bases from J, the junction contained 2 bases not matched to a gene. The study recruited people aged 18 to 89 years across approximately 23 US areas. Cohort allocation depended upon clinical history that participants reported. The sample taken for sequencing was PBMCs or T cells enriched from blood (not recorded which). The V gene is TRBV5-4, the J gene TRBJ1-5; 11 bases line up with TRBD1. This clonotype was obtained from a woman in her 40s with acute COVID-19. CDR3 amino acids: CASSPDRGRNQPQHF. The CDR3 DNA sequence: TGTGCCAGCAGCCCGGACAGGGGGCGCAATCAGCCCCAGCATTTT.